The 16 T cell receptor beta chains below were found in one sample sequenced in a study of T cell responses to AZD1222 COVID-19 vaccine. TCRdb's table, derived via immunoSEQ multiplex PCR, lists solely in-frame clones and lacks some. The sample has about 220,000 clones, about 93% seen once. The sample in question was peripheral blood, obtained on day 0 of MenACWY control vaccination. All receptors come from an adult in good health.

This clone showed up just once. The chain couples TRBV19 to TRBJ1-1; D ambiguous. CDR1 LNHDA and CDR2 SQIVND come from the germline V gene (reference sequence). CDR3 size: 12 residues. Trimming took off 6 bases at V and 6 bases at J, with 11 bases between the two ends. The CDR3 DNA sequence: TGTGCCAGTAGCCCCGGACGGTCTGAAGCTTTCTTT. Encoded protein: CASSPGRSEAFF.

The V and J genes are TRBV19 and TRBJ2-1; TRBD2 agrees at 8 bases. V trimming: 0 bases; J trimming: 2 bases; junction bases outside the gene matches: 3. The germline CDR1 and CDR2 sequences are LNHDA and SQIVND (reference sequence). This CDR3 is built from 16 residues. The CDR3 reads CASSIDLGRAYNEQFF. For the CDR3, the DNA is TGTGCCAGTAGTATAGATCTCGGGAGGGCCTACAATGAGCAGTTCTTC. Filled out from reference TRBV19 and TRBJ2-1, the complete variable domain reads DGGITQSPKYLFRKEGQNVTLSCEQNLNHDAMYWYRQDPGQGLRLIYYSQIVNDFQKGDIAEGYSVSREKKESFPLTVTSAQKNPTAFYLCASSIDLGRAYNEQFFGPGTRLTVL.

The CDR3 sequence: CASRTGSSYNEQFF. CDR3 DNA: TGTGCCAGCAGGACAGGAAGCTCCTACAATGAGCAGTTCTTC. The chain has TRBV6-5 and TRBJ2-1, with a tentative D call TRBD1 (6 bases). The CDR3 has 14 residues. V gave up 6 bases and J gave up 0 bases, with 9 bases separating them. Germline CDR1 MNHEY, CDR2 SVGAGI.

This clone occurred once. This chain uses TRBV7-3 with TRBJ2-1; D may be TRBD1 or TRBD2 (5 bases each). Germline CDR1 SGHTA, CDR2 FQGTGA. Trimming left V 5 bases short and J 6 bases short, with 8 bases between. The CDR3 runs 12 residues. DNA of the CDR3: TGTGCCAGCAGCGTTGGGGGCAATGAGCAGTTCTTC. Protein product: CASSVGGNEQFF.

This clone is a singleton in its sample. This chain uses TRBV5-5 with TRBJ2-2, with 10 bases matching TRBD2. Germline lookup yields CDR1 SGHKS and CDR2 YYEKEE (reference sequence). V gave up 1 base and J gave up 4 bases; unmatched junction bases: 10. This CDR3 region has 18 residues. The CDR3 sequence is CASSLRRAGGPGTGELFF. The CDR3 DNA reads TGTGCCAGCAGCTTGAGGCGAGCGGGGGGGCCGGGCACCGGGGAGCTGTTTTTT.

The chain couples TRBV6-2 or TRBV6-3 to TRBJ2-1; TRBD2 is a possible D gene (5 bases). Germline values: CDR1 MNHEY, CDR2 SVGEGT. With 3 bases removed from V and 5 bases from J, the gap between germline ends came to 11 bases. The CDR3 covers 14 residues. CDR3 DNA sequence: TGTGCCAGCAGTTATCCCCCGAGGGACAATGAGCAGTTCTTC. This translates into CASSYPPRDNEQFF.

The rearrangement joins TRBV15 to TRBJ1-2, with TRBD1 matching over 8 bases. CDR3 size: 16 residues. With V trimmed by 4 bases and J by 0 bases, 7 bases remained unmatched. CDR1 is LNHNV and CDR2 is YYDKDF in the germline V gene (reference sequence). DNA for the CDR3: TGTGCCACCAGCACGGGACAGGACTTATCTAACTATGGCTACACCTTC. This translates into CATSTGQDLSNYGYTF. Filled out from reference TRBV15 and TRBJ1-2, the complete variable domain reads DAMVIQNPRYQVTQFGKPVTLSCSQTLNHNVMYWYQQKSSQAPKLLFHYYDKDFNNEADTPDNFQSRRPNTSFCFLDIRSPGLGDTAMYLCATSTGQDLSNYGYTFGSGTRLTVV.

This clone was detected a few times. The CDR3 loop is CAWSVGTVSYEQYF. In DNA, the CDR3 is TGTGCCTGGAGTGTAGGGACAGTTTCCTACGAGCAGTACTTC. J is TRBJ2-7 and V is TRBV30, with 7 bases fitting TRBD1. V shed 0 bases, J shed 1 base, and the junction held 3 bases outside the gene matches. The CDR3 has 14 amino acids. Per germline, CDR1 GTSNPN and CDR2 SVGIG (reference sequence).

The J gene is TRBJ2-7, the V gene TRBV19; no definite D call. Germline V gene lookup returns CDR1 LNHDA and CDR2 SQIVND (reference sequence). The V and J ends lost 7 bases and 0 bases respectively, with 13 bases between them. The CDR3 is made up of 14 amino acids. Here the CDR3 reads CASNNDPSSYEQYF. The DNA of the CDR3 is TGTGCCAGTAATAACGATCCGAGCTCCTACGAGCAGTACTTC.

This clone was seen only a few times. The chain is built from TRBV2 and TRBJ1-5, with a weak D call TRBD1 (6 bases). Germline V gene lookup returns CDR1 SNHLY and CDR2 FYNNEI. V was cut by 0 bases and J by 6 bases, with 12 bases left in between. The CDR3 spans 15 residues. This CDR3 is CASSEAGGGAQPQHF. The CDR3 DNA reads as TGTGCCAGCAGTGAAGCAGGCGGGGGGGCTCAGCCCCAGCATTTT.

The chain combines TRBV11-1 with TRBJ1-1, with a possible D match to TRBD1 (6 bases). V was cut by 4 bases and J by 0 bases, with 15 bases left in between. The germline gives CDR1 SGHAT, CDR2 FQDESV (reference sequence). The CDR3 length is 16 residues. CDR3 nucleotide sequence: TGTGCCAGCAGCTATCGAAGGGGGAGGGTGAACACTGAAGCTTTCTTT. This gives the protein CASSYRRGRVNTEAFF.

This chain connects TRBV19 to TRBJ2-7, with no clear D. Germline CDR1 reads LNHDA; CDR2 reads SQIVND (reference sequence). The CDR3 loop spans 13 amino acids. V dropped 5 bases and J dropped 0 bases, with 8 bases sitting between them. The CDR3 region is CASSPGTSYEQYF. CDR3 coding DNA: TGTGCCAGTAGTCCCGGAACCTCCTACGAGCAGTACTTC.

V is TRBV19 and J is TRBJ1-2; TRBD1 aligns across 9 bases. The CDR3 is 15 residues long. CDR1 is LNHDA and CDR2 is SQIVND in the germline V gene (reference sequence). The ends lost 7 bases at V and 4 bases at J; junction bases unmatched: 10. CDR3 in amino acids: CASTPDRGGGYGYTF. In nucleotides, the CDR3 is TGTGCCAGTACCCCGGACAGGGGCGGTGGCTATGGCTACACCTTC.

The chain carries TRBV25-1 and TRBJ1-1, with 8 bases lining up with TRBD1. CDR1 and CDR2 (germline): MGHDK, SYGVNS. The length of the CDR3 is 18 residues. With V trimmed by 6 bases and J by 0 bases, 15 bases remained unmatched. The CDR3 sequence is CASSADGQGTRMNTEAFF. The CDR3 DNA sequence: TGTGCCAGCAGCGCAGATGGACAGGGCACTAGGATGAACACTGAAGCTTTCTTT.

V and J are TRBV5-4 and TRBJ2-3; 9 bases map to TRBD2. Unmatched junction bases numbered 11, after V lost 3 bases and J lost 3 bases. CDR1 is SGHNT and CDR2 is YYREEE in the germline V gene (reference sequence). The CDR3 has 17 amino acids. CDR3 coding DNA: TGTGCCAGCAGCTCAGGGTTTAGCGGGAGAACAACAGATACGCAGTATTTT. It translates to CASSSGFSGRTTDTQYF. Together with reference TRBV5-4 and TRBJ2-3, the CDR3 gives the full variable domain: ETGVTQSPTHLIKTRGQQVTLRCSSQSGHNTVSWYQQALGQGPQFIFQYYREEENGRGNFPPRFSGLQFPNYSSELNVNALELDDSALYLCASSSGFSGRTTDTQYFGPGTRLTVL.

The V call is TRBV12-3 or TRBV12-4, the J call TRBJ1-2; D gene ambiguous. The ends were cut back, 4 bases at V and 7 bases at J, with 7 bases in the middle. This CDR3 comprises 11 residues. CDR3 nucleotide sequence: TGTGCCAGCAGTTCGATGTCTGGCTACACCTTC. Residues: CASSSMSGYTF.